Included here is one T cell receptor beta chain sequence, with context. This specimen belongs to a study of blood T cell repertoires in COVID-19. Turning to the study itself: Acute-phase and convalescent COVID-19 samples originated in the United States, Italy and Spain. T cells, B-cell-depleted T cells, or PBMCs supplied cDNA or gDNA.

In the authors' workflow: Researchers report that nucleated cell counts were estimated from reference gene primer amplification. Libraries were prepared by immunoSEQ multiplex PCR; TCRdb keeps only in-frame clonotypes and omits some of them. V and J calls and clone size come straight from that table; D and trimming were deduced from the DNA. The sample holds over 250,000 clones, about 68% seen once. Germline lookup yields CDR1 SEHNR and CDR2 FQNEAQ (reference sequence). This CDR3 region has 14 residues. The V gene lost 2 bases and the J gene lost 4 bases, with 11 bases spanning the gap. The V and J genes are TRBV7-9 and TRBJ2-5; the D gene is possibly TRBD1 (6 bases). Input material: peripheral blood. This sequence was found in a woman older than 75 with acute or convalescent COVID-19. The CDR3 sequence is CASSLQGRIETQYF. CDR3 DNA: TGTGCCAGCAGCTTACAGGGGAGAATAGAGACCCAGTACTTC.